One sample yielded the 20 T cell receptor beta chains listed below, sequenced in a study of blood T cell repertoires in COVID-19. The repertoire was sequenced with immunoSEQ multiplex PCR; TCRdb's copy has only in-frame clones and lacks some. This sample carries approximately 40,000 clones, about 86% of them seen once, and the ten largest clones take 40% to 45%. Sequenced material: peripheral blood. These receptors originate from a human donor in a cohort sampled during active COVID-19.

The CDR3 DNA follows: TGTGCCAGCAGCTTAGATATTACGGGACAGGGCCCCGATTCACCCCTCCACTTT. Amino acid sequence: CASSLDITGQGPDSPLHF. The chain has TRBV11-3 and TRBJ1-6; 9 positions match TRBD1. The CDR3 extends over 18 amino acids. Germline CDR1 reads SGHNT; CDR2 reads YENEEA. J gave up 8 bases and V 0 bases, and 11 bases lay outside the gene matches.

The chain combines TRBV6-2 or TRBV6-3 with TRBJ2-3; 8 bases align to TRBD1. The CDR3 has 16 residues. Germline CDR1 reads MNHEY; CDR2 reads SVGEGT. V gave up 0 bases and J gave up 0 bases; unmatched junction bases: 2. DNA of the CDR3: TGTGCCAGCAGTTACTCGAGGGACAGGAGCACAGATACGCAGTATTTT. It specifies CASSYSRDRSTDTQYF.

V gene TRBV6-6 combines with J gene TRBJ1-6, with a weak D call TRBD1 (6 bases). This CDR3 has 16 residues. Per the germline V gene, CDR1 is MNHNY and CDR2 is SVGAGI (reference sequence). V lost 5 bases and J 4 bases, leaving 15 bases between the germline ends. The CDR3 DNA follows: TGTGCCAGCAGTCCCAACCCGGGACAATATAATTCACCCCTCCACTTT. Amino acids: CASSPNPGQYNSPLHF.

The chain couples TRBV2 to TRBJ2-3; 9 positions agree with TRBD1. The germline V gene has CDR1 SNHLY and CDR2 FYNNEI. The CDR3 length is 14 residues. V lost 6 bases to trimming and J lost 1 base; unmatched junction nucleotides: 2. The CDR3 here is CASRGDRGTDTQYF. In nucleotides, the CDR3 is TGTGCCAGCAGAGGGGACAGGGGCACAGATACGCAGTATTTT.

This clone was found once. J is TRBJ2-1 and V is TRBV5-4, with D unclear. V was pared by 4 bases and J by 0 bases, with 11 bases between. There are 15 residues in the CDR3. CDR1 is SGHNT, CDR2 YYREEE, per germline (reference sequence). The CDR3 region is CASSPKRGSYNEQFF. The CDR3, as DNA: TGTGCCAGCAGCCCCAAGCGCGGCTCCTACAATGAGCAGTTCTTC.

This chain uses TRBV19 with TRBJ1-2; D is uncertain. Per germline, CDR1 LNHDA and CDR2 SQIVND (reference sequence). This CDR3 contains 15 residues. Deletions cut 7 bases from V and 3 bases from J, with 18 bases between. This CDR3 reads CASTEGFSGYYGYTF. DNA for the CDR3: TGTGCCAGTACCGAGGGATTTTCGGGCTACTATGGCTACACCTTC.

V and J are TRBV6-5 and TRBJ1-1; D possibly corresponds to TRBD1 (5 bases). The V gene lost 6 bases and the J gene lost 1 base, with 15 bases spanning the gap. This CDR3 comprises 15 residues. Germline values: CDR1 MNHEY, CDR2 SVGAGI. The CDR3 reads CASSPLAQGNTEAFF. CDR3 DNA: TGTGCCAGCAGCCCCCTTGCGCAGGGGAACACTGAAGCTTTCTTT.

This clone was observed a few times. The chain recombines TRBV5-5 with TRBJ1-2; TRBD1 might be the D (5 bases). The CDR3 totals 14 residues. Germline V gives CDR1 SGHKS, CDR2 YYEKEE (reference sequence). V shed 0 bases and J shed 1 base, with 7 bases lying between them. The CDR3 loop is CASSLGQLNYGYTF. CDR3 sequence (DNA): TGTGCCAGCAGCTTGGGACAGCTTAACTATGGCTACACCTTC.

CDR3 sequence (DNA): TGTGCCAGCAGTTCGAGGCTTTTAGCGGGGCACTACCAAGAGACCCAGTACTTC. It specifies CASSSRLLAGHYQETQYF. The chain links TRBV6-2 or TRBV6-3 to TRBJ2-5; TRBD2 aligns across 8 bases. The CDR3 runs to 18 residues. Looked up from germline, CDR1 is MNHEY and CDR2 is SVGEGT. With V trimmed by 4 bases and J by 0 bases, 13 bases remained unmatched.

The chain couples TRBV15 to TRBJ2-2; 11 bases map to TRBD2. CDR1 LNHNV and CDR2 YYDKDF come from the germline V gene (reference sequence). The CDR3 covers 16 residues. Trimming cost V 6 bases and J 1 base; bases outside gene matches: 4. As DNA, the CDR3 is TGTGCCACCAGGCGGACTAGCGGGTTGAACACCGGGGAGCTGTTTTTT. Encoded protein: CATRRTSGLNTGELFF.

The chain couples TRBV3-1 (or the pseudogene TRBV3-2) to TRBJ1-2; TRBD1 matches 7 bases. In germline, CDR1 is LGHDT, CDR2 YNNKEL (reference sequence). The trim removed 4 bases at V and 8 bases at J, leaving 7 bases unmatched. CDR3 size: 13 residues. The DNA of the CDR3 is TGTGCCAGCAGCCCCGGACAGGAATCCGGCTACACCTTC. Protein: CASSPGQESGYTF.

The gene calls are TRBV2 and TRBJ1-1; 7 bases match TRBD1. Germline lookup yields CDR1 SNHLY and CDR2 FYNNEI. CDR3 length equals 16 residues. V was clipped by 4 bases and J by 4 bases; unmatched bases: 12. CDR3 residues: CASSAGRGIIGTEAFF. The DNA of the CDR3 is TGTGCCAGCAGTGCGGGCAGGGGGATAATTGGCACTGAAGCTTTCTTT.

The rearrangement joins TRBV29-1 to TRBJ2-3; 8 nucleotides agree with TRBD2. CDR3 length: 15 residues. V shed 3 bases and J 1 base; nucleotides not matched to a gene: 6. Germline loops: CDR1 SQVTM, CDR2 ANQGSEA. The DNA for the CDR3 is TGCAGCGTTGATGGCACTAGCGGTGGCACAGATACGCAGTATTTT. This sequence encodes CSVDGTSGGTDTQYF.

The chain combines TRBV19 with TRBJ1-5; 7 nucleotides agree with TRBD1. Germline CDR1 is LNHDA and CDR2 is SQIVND (reference sequence). J lost 5 bases, V lost 3 bases, and 13 bases had no gene match. The CDR3 sequence is 17 residues long. In DNA form, the CDR3 reads TGTGCCAGTAGTATCCTCCGGCAACAGGGGACCTATCAGCCCCAGCATTTT. It yields the protein CASSILRQQGTYQPQHF.

The rearrangement uses TRBV12-5 and TRBJ1-1, with TRBD1 identical over 8 bases. Germline trimming cut 6 bases from V and 1 base from J; bases unmatched to any gene: 7. CDR3 length: 15 amino acids. Germline V gives CDR1 LGHNT, CDR2 FRNRAP. The chain's CDR3 is CASGDRTGTNTEAFF. CDR3 coding DNA: TGTGCTAGTGGCGACCGGACAGGGACGAACACTGAAGCTTTCTTT. Drawing the rest from reference TRBV12-5 and TRBJ1-1, the complete variable domain is DARVTQTPRHKVTEMGQEVTMRCQPILGHNTVFWYRQTMMQGLELLAYFRNRAPLDDSGMPKDRFSAEMPDATLATLKIQPSEPRDSAVYFCASGDRTGTNTEAFFGQGTRLTVV.

The chain employs TRBV5-1 and TRBJ2-7, with 7 bases aligning to TRBD1. The CDR3 is 15 residues long. J lost 6 bases, V lost 0 bases, and 9 bases had no gene match. Germline assignment: CDR1 SGHRS and CDR2 YFSETQ. The CDR3 DNA is TGCGCCAGCAGCTTGGGCACAGGGGAGTGGAGCGAGCAGTACTTC. Protein product: CASSLGTGEWSEQYF.

In DNA, the CDR3 is TGTGCCAGCAGTGACTTCGGACTAGGGCTCAATGAGCAGTTCTTC. Protein sequence: CASSDFGLGLNEQFF. The chain uses TRBV25-1 and TRBJ2-1; the match to TRBD2 covers 7 bases. In germline, CDR1 is MGHDK, CDR2 SYGVNS. Losses at the gene ends were 3 bases for V and 6 bases for J; bases not matched to a gene: 8. This CDR3 has 15 residues.

This chain links TRBV28 with TRBJ1-2; D is unclear. Germline V gene lookup returns CDR1 MDHEN and CDR2 SYDVKM. CDR3 length: 16 residues. The V and J ends lost 7 bases and 0 bases respectively, with 18 bases between them. CDR3 in DNA: TGTGCCAGCACCATCCCTGGGAGCCCCTCTAACTATGGCTACACCTTC. Translated, it gives CASTIPGSPSNYGYTF.

This rearrangement joins TRBV5-1 to TRBJ1-4; D not certain. CDR3 length: 13 amino acids. V lost 4 bases and J lost 5, with 9 bases in between. Looked up from germline, CDR1 is SGHRS and CDR2 is YFSETQ. The CDR3 reads CASSGDENEKLFF. The CDR3 DNA follows: TGCGCCAGCAGCGGAGACGAAAATGAAAAACTGTTTTTT.

This chain uses TRBV2 with TRBJ2-5; possibly TRBD1 for D (6 bases). The CDR3 runs to 14 residues. CDR1 and CDR2 (germline): SNHLY, FYNNEI. V was pared by 4 bases and J by 4 bases, with 13 bases between. This CDR3 reads CASSVQTGGETQYF. The CDR3 DNA is TGTGCCAGCAGTGTTCAGACAGGTGGAGAGACCCAGTACTTC. The whole variable domain, filled in from reference TRBV2 and TRBJ2-5, reads EPEVTQTPSHQVTQMGQEVILRCVPISNHLYFYWYRQILGQKVEFLVSFYNNEISEKSEIFDDQFSVERPDGSNFTLKIRSTKLEDSAMYFCASSVQTGGETQYFGPGTRLLVL.